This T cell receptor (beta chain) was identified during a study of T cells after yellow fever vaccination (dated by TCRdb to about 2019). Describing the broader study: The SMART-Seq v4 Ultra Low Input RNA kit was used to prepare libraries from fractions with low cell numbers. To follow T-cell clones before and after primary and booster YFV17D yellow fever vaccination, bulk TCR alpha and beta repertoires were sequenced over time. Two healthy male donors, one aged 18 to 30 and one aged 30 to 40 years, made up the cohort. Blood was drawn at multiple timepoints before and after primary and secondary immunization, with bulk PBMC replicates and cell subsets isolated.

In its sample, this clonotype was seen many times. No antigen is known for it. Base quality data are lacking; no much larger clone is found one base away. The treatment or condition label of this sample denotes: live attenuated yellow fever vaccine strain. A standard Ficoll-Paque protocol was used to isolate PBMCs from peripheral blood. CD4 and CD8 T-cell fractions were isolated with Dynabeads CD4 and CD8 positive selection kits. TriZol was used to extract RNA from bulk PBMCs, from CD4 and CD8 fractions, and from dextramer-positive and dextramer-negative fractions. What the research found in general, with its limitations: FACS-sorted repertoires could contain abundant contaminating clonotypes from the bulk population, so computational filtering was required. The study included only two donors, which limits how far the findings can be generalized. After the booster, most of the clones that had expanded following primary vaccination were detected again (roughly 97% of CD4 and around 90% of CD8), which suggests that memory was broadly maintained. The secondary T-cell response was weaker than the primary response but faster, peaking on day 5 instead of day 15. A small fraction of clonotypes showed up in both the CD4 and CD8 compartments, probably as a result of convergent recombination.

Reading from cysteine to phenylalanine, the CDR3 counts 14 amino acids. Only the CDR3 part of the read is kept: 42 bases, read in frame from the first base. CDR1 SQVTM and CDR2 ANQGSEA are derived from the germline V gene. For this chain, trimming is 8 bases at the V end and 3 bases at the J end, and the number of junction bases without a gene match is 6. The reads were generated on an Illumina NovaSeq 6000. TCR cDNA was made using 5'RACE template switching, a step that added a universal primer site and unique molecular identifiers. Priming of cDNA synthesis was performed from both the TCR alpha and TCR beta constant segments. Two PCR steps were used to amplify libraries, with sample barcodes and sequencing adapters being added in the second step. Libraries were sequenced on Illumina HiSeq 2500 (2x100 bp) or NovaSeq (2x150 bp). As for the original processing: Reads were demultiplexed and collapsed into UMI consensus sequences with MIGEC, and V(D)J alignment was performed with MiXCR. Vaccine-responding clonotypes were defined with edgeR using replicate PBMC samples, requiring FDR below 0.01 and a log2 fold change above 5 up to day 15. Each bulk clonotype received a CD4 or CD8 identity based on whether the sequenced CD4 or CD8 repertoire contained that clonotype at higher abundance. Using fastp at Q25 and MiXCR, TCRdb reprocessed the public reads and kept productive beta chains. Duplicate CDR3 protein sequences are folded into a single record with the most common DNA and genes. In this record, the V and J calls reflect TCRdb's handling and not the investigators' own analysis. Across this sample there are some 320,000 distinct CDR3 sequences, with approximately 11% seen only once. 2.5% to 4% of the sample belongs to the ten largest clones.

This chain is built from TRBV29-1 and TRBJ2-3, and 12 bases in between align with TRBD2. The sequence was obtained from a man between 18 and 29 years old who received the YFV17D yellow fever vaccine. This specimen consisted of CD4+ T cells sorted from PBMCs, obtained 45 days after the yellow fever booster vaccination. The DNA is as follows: TGCAGCAGCAGACTAGCGGGGGTTACAGATACGCAGTATTTT. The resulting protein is CSSRLAGVTDTQYF.